This T cell receptor (beta chain) was documented in a study of T cells after yellow fever vaccination. This clonotype came up a few times. Via MiXCR, TCRdb re-called the 5' RACE reads, giving one row per CDR3 protein. The sample includes fewer than 450,000 distinct CDR3 sequences, roughly 8.4% of them seen just once. The ends lost 5 bases at V and 0 bases at J; junction bases unmatched: 7. Germline V gene lookup returns CDR1 SGHAT and CDR2 FQNNGV. There are 17 residues in the CDR3. The chain joins TRBV11-2 to TRBJ2-3; 11 bases match TRBD2. Source: PBMCs, taken 35 to 50 days after the first yellow fever vaccination. This TCR was recovered from a man younger than 35 who received the YFV17D yellow fever vaccine. The chain's CDR3 is CASSRASGRRSTDTQYF. The CDR3 nucleotides are TGTGCCAGCAGCCGGGCTAGCGGGAGGAGAAGCACAGATACGCAGTATTTT.